Below are 11 T cell receptor beta chains sequenced from a single sample in a study of neurological immune-mediated disorders. TCRdb itself ran the 5' RACE reads through MiXCR, one entry per CDR3 protein. The table includes some 27,000 distinct CDR3 sequences, just over 6.5% detected once. The material sequenced was PBMCs. These receptors were collected from a woman in her 50s in good health.

This clonotype was seen many times. The rearrangement links TRBV20-1 to TRBJ2-3; 7 bases map to TRBD1. Germline-derived CDR1 and CDR2 are DFQATT and SNEGSKA (reference sequence). The CDR3 runs 13 residues. Unmatched junction bases numbered 7, after V lost 4 bases and J lost 6 bases. CDR3 amino acids: CSATNLQGDTQYF. CDR3 nucleotides: TGCAGTGCTACCAATTTACAGGGGGATACGCAGTATTTT.

This clonotype was seen many times. The rearrangement uses TRBV20-1 and TRBJ1-1; D may be TRBD1 (5 bases). The length of the CDR3 is 12 residues. Germline V gene lookup returns CDR1 DFQATT and CDR2 SNEGSKA (reference sequence). V was cut by 2 bases and J by 3 bases, with 7 bases left in between. The CDR3 here is CSARLGDTEAFF. CDR3 bases: TGCAGTGCTAGATTAGGGGACACTGAAGCTTTCTTT.

In its sample, this clonotype is medium-sized (0.01 to 0.1%). V usage is TRBV7-2 and J usage is TRBJ2-7, with D perhaps matching TRBD1 or TRBD2 (5 bases each). V was pared by 4 bases and J by 4 bases, with 8 bases between. This CDR3 is 12 amino acids long. Per the germline V gene, CDR1 is SGHTA and CDR2 is FQGNSA. CDR3: CASSSGPYEQYF. The CDR3 DNA is TGTGCCAGCAGCTCGGGACCTTACGAGCAGTACTTC.

This clonotype was picked up many times. The chain recombines TRBV19 with TRBJ1-1; D is undetermined. The CDR3 spans 10 residues. The V gene's germline CDR1 is LNHDA and CDR2 SQIVND (reference sequence). Trimming pared 5 bases from V and 6 bases from J, leaving 4 bases between. The CDR3 spells CASSGPEAFF. The CDR3 DNA reads TGTGCCAGTAGTGGGCCTGAAGCTTTCTTT.

The chain links TRBV12-5 to TRBJ1-5; D may be TRBD1 (6 bases). With 7 bases removed from V and 6 bases from J, the gap between germline ends came to 16 bases. The germline V gene has CDR1 LGHNT and CDR2 FRNRAP. The CDR3 contains 14 residues. This chain's CDR3 is CASVGGLPGQPQHF. CDR3 DNA sequence: TGTGCTAGTGTCGGGGGGCTACCGGGTCAGCCCCAGCATTTT.

This clonotype was seen ten or more times. This CDR3 reads CASTDGLAAANEQFF. The CDR3 nucleotides are TGTGCCAGCACCGACGGACTAGCGGCGGCCAATGAGCAGTTCTTC. The chain uses TRBV6-2 or TRBV6-3 and TRBJ2-1; TRBD2 matches 10 bases. The germline V gene encodes CDR1 MNHEY and CDR2 SVGEGT. J gave up 6 bases and V 7 bases, and 9 bases lay outside the gene matches. CDR3 size: 15 residues.

This clonotype came up many times. The chain joins TRBV18 to TRBJ1-3; D is unresolved. Germline CDR1 is KGHSH and CDR2 is LQKENI. Trimming removed 2 bases at V and 4 bases at J, with 6 bases between. There are 13 residues in the CDR3. The CDR3 coding sequence is TGTGCCAGCTCACCATCGAGGGGAAACACCATATATTTT. It translates to CASSPSRGNTIYF.

This clonotype came up many times. At one end the junction does not follow the germline gene, possibly because of a read error. The J gene is TRBJ2-1, the V gene TRBV20-1; 9 nucleotides line up with TRBD2. CDR1 and CDR2 (germline): DFQATT, SNEGSKA (reference sequence). The CDR3 consists of 14 residues. The CDR3 region is CSATMPGLPAGGIF. The DNA for the CDR3 is TGCAGTGCTACGATGCCGGGACTACCCGCGGGAGGGATCTTC.

This clonotype has a count of ten or more. The chain is built from TRBV20-1 and TRBJ1-6, with D perhaps matching TRBD1 (6 bases). Germline V gene sequence: CDR1 DFQATT, CDR2 SNEGSKA (reference sequence). The CDR3 has 13 amino acids. V was cut by 6 bases and J by 7 bases, with 13 bases left in between. The DNA for the CDR3 is TGCAGTGCACAAACAGGGAACAATTCACCCCTCCACTTT. This translates into CSAQTGNNSPLHF.

In this sample, this clonotype turned up many times. The chain uses TRBV9 and TRBJ2-3; 9 nucleotides line up with TRBD2. Germline CDR1 reads SGDLS; CDR2 reads YYNGEE. J was trimmed by 5 bases and V by 5 bases; bases with no gene match: 6. The CDR3 runs to 14 residues. CDR3 nucleotide sequence: TGTGCCAGCAGGTCGGAGACTAGCGGAGATACGCAGTATTTT. It encodes CASRSETSGDTQYF. Supplemented by reference TRBV9 and TRBJ2-3, the full variable domain reads DSGVTQTPKHLITATGQRVTLRCSPRSGDLSVYWYQQSLDQGLQFLIQYYNGEERAKGNILERFSAQQFPDLHSELNLSSLELGDSALYFCASRSETSGDTQYFGPGTRLTVL.

This clonotype was seen a handful of times. This chain joins TRBV5-4 and TRBJ2-3; 11 nucleotides line up with TRBD2. Germline V CDR1 and CDR2: SGHNT, YYREEE (reference sequence). This CDR3 region has 16 residues. Trimming cost V 4 bases and J 2 bases; bases outside gene matches: 6. This CDR3 is CASSPRLAGITDTQYF. Written as DNA, the CDR3 is TGTGCCAGCAGCCCTAGACTAGCGGGGATCACAGATACGCAGTATTTT.